The rows below give T cell receptor beta chains drawn from one sample of a study of shared clonotypes between healthy human individuals. Profiled with immunoSEQ multiplex PCR; TCRdb holds only in-frame clones, not every one. Of roughly 890,000 clones listed, 80% to 95% are singletons. Material for sequencing was naive CD8+ T cells sorted from blood. These receptors were collected from a man aged 30 to 45 in good health. Both conserved end residues are part of each CDR3. D genes are given only for firm matches. Expanded clones are given a class, and other clones once, few, many or no size at all.

CDR3nt	CDR3aa	len	d_gene	v_gene	j_gene	abundance
TGTGCCAGCAGCGCTACGGGCGGTGGGGAGCTGTTTTTT	CASSATGGGELFF	13	NA	TRBV28	TRBJ2-2	NA
TGTGCCAGTAGTATGAACGCAGGAGGTTATAGCAATCAGCCCCAGCATTTT	CASSMNAGGYSNQPQHF	17	NA	TRBV19	TRBJ1-5	NA
TGTGCCAGCAGCTCCCCCCCTCACCCCGTGATGACGAACACCGGGGAGCTGTTTTTT	CASSSPPHPVMTNTGELFF	19	NA	TRBV11-2	TRBJ2-2	NA
TGTGCCAGCAGTCCTCGATCAGGGGGCCAGCCCCAGCATTTT	CASSPRSGGQPQHF	14	TRBD1	TRBV28	TRBJ1-5	few
TGTGCCAGCAGCTTAGGAGGGCCGACAGCCCCAAGGGAGAACACTGAAGCTTTCTTT	CASSLGGPTAPRENTEAFF	19	NA	TRBV7-9	TRBJ1-1	NA
TGTGCCAGCAGTTATGGTGGCACAGATACGCAGTATTTT	CASSYGGTDTQYF	13	NA	TRBV6-5	TRBJ2-3	NA
TGTGCCAGCAGCTTAGGATGGGGACGGTTTGCCGGGATGAACACTGAAGCTTTCTTT	CASSLGWGRFAGMNTEAFF	19	NA	TRBV7-9	TRBJ1-1	NA
TGTGCCAGCAGCCCGAGATCCCACACAGCTAATGAAAAACTGTTTTTT	CASSPRSHTANEKLFF	16	NA	TRBV7-2	TRBJ1-4	NA
TGTGCCAGTTGTGCCAAGCCCAACACTGAAGCTTTCTTT	CASCAKPNTEAFF	13	NA	TRBV19	TRBJ1-1	NA
TGCAGCGTTCTAGGGCGAGGAGCGACGAACACCGGGGAGCTGTTTTTT	CSVLGRGATNTGELFF	16	NA	TRBV29-1	TRBJ2-2	NA
TGTGCCAGCAGCCCAGGACAGGGTACCGGGGAGCTGTTTTTT	CASSPGQGTGELFF	14	TRBD1	TRBV6-5	TRBJ2-2	NA
TGCGCCAGCAGCCAAGAGATGAAGCGGGAGGCCCTCACCGGGGAGCTGTTTTTT	CASSQEMKREALTGELFF	18	TRBD2	TRBV4-3	TRBJ2-2	NA
TGTGCCAGCAGTTTATCGCTGGGGTCCTACGAGCAGTACTTC	CASSLSLGSYEQYF	14	NA	TRBV27	TRBJ2-7	NA
TGTGCCAGAAAGTTGAACACTGAAGCTTTCTTT	CARKLNTEAFF	11	NA	TRBV2	TRBJ1-1	NA
TGTGCCAGCAGCCGCCGGTCGTGGGCGACCAATGAGCAGTTCTTC	CASSRRSWATNEQFF	15	NA	TRBV11-1	TRBJ2-1	NA
TGTGCCAGCAGTTTAGTCTCTGTAGGAGTTTCCTACAATGAGCAGTTCTTC	CASSLVSVGVSYNEQFF	17	NA	TRBV28	TRBJ2-1	NA
TGCGCCAGCAGCTTGGAGGGACTAGCGGGAGGAGACGAGACCCAGTACTTC	CASSLEGLAGGDETQYF	17	TRBD2	TRBV5-1	TRBJ2-5	NA
TGTGCCAGCAGTGCGTTAGATTATGGGTCGTACGAGCAGTACTTC	CASSALDYGSYEQYF	15	NA	TRBV6-1	TRBJ2-7	NA
TGCGCCAGCAGCTTATCCCAGTCAGCGGTTCCCGAGGAGCAGTACTTC	CASSLSQSAVPEEQYF	16	NA	TRBV5-1	TRBJ2-7	NA
TGTGCCAGCAGTTTTTCCAGGAACTACTATGGCTACACCTTC	CASSFSRNYYGYTF	14	NA	TRBV27	TRBJ1-2	once
TGTGCCAGCAGCCGCGGGTGGGGCCGGTACGAGCAGTACTTC	CASSRGWGRYEQYF	14	NA	TRBV27	TRBJ2-7	NA
TGTGCCAGCAGGGGACTAGCGGCAACCTACGAGCAGTACTTC	CASRGLAATYEQYF	14	TRBD2	TRBV27	TRBJ2-7	NA
TGTGCCAGCTCCCCCGGACAGGGGCCCTACGAGCAGTACTTC	CASSPGQGPYEQYF	14	TRBD1	TRBV18	TRBJ2-7	NA
TGTGCCAGCAGCTTGGTTCAGTCCAACTACGAGCAGTACTTC	CASSLVQSNYEQYF	14	NA	TRBV5-6	TRBJ2-7	NA
TGCAGCGTTGAAACTGGGAGCACTGAAGCTTTCTTT	CSVETGSTEAFF	12	NA	TRBV29-1	TRBJ1-1	NA
TGTGCCAGCAGCTTAGGCGCTGGCGGCTATACCTCCTACAATGAGCAGTTCTTC	CASSLGAGGYTSYNEQFF	18	NA	TRBV13	TRBJ2-1	once
TGTGCCAGCAGCAGACGCGGGGCCATAGGGGCCACAGATACGCAGTATTTT	CASSRRGAIGATDTQYF	17	NA	TRBV7-3	TRBJ2-3	NA